The source of this T cell receptor (beta chain) is a study of beta chain features in type 1 diabetes. Across the whole study: Age, gender and cell yields were alike across patients and healthy donors. Sorted cells numbering around 100,000,000 were examined across all samples.

Germline V gene sequence: CDR1 SGHRS, CDR2 YFSETQ. The CDR3 has 13 amino acids. V was cut by 0 bases and J by 7 bases, with 7 bases left in between. Concerning this clone: Its specificity is unknown.

The investigators reverse transcribed all of the isolated RNA, so they sequenced expressed TCRB transcripts. Produced via immunoSEQ multiplex PCR; TCRdb's table is partial and in-frame only. The profile shows fewer than 45,000 clones, around 63% of them singletons. Study-wide results and caveats: For Type 1 diabetes patients, all four CD4+ subsets carried TCRB CDR3s that were moderately but significantly shorter. No resolution was reached here on whether HLA type influences TCRB rearrangement.

This clonotype was obtained from a young man with type 1 diabetes. Some clones in this sample may be carry-over from other donors' samples. The sequenced sample was Tregs from blood. V gene TRBV5-1 combines with J gene TRBJ2-2, with TRBD2 as a possible D gene (5 bases). The CDR3, as DNA: TGCGCCAGCAGCTTGGAACGGGACGGGGAGCTGTTTTTT. Its translation: CASSLERDGELFF.